One and the same sample provided the 28 T cell receptor beta chains below, sequenced in a study of T cell repertoires in cytomegalovirus infection (dated by TCRdb to the late 2010s). Instrument on record: Illumina HiSeq 1500. Using fastp trimming at Q25 and MiXCR clonotype assembly, TCRdb reanalyzed the public sequencing data and kept in-frame beta chains. Every entry covers one CDR3 protein and lists the most common genes and DNA from its rows. For this sample the table gives approximately 180,000 distinct CDR3 sequences, of which about a sixth were detected only once. The ten largest make up around 27% of the sample. Sequences were obtained from CD8+ T cells from PBMCs. All receptors come from a human donor in good health (CMV status not recorded). Some clones in this sample may be carry-over from other donors' samples.

In this sample, this clonotype turned up many times. This rearrangement joins TRBV7-9 to TRBJ2-7; no reliable D call. CDR1 is SEHNR, CDR2 FQNEAQ, per germline (reference sequence). The CDR3 runs 13 residues. V dropped 7 bases and J dropped 5 bases, with 15 bases sitting between them. The CDR3 region has the DNA TGTGCCAGCACGCCGTCGGGTTCCGACGAGCAGTACTTC. The encoded protein is CASTPSGSDEQYF.

The chain employs TRBV7-2 and TRBJ2-4; 12 bases are a match to TRBD1. Looked up from germline, CDR1 is SGHTA and CDR2 is FQGNSA. This CDR3 has 16 amino acids. The V and J ends lost 5 bases and 3 bases, in that order; junction bases with no gene match: 5. The CDR3 protein is CASSLGQGAVKNIQYF. CDR3 bases: TGTGCCAGCAGCCTGGGACAGGGGGCTGTCAAAAACATTCAGTACTTC.

This clonotype was seen a handful of times. The chain couples TRBV28 to TRBJ1-1, with TRBD1 identical over 7 bases. The V and J ends lost 6 bases and 4 bases, in that order; junction bases with no gene match: 14. Looked up from germline, CDR1 is MDHEN and CDR2 is SYDVKM. The length of the CDR3 is 16 residues. CDR3 amino acids: CASRHVRPTGTTEAFF. In DNA form, the CDR3 reads TGTGCCAGCAGACACGTACGACCGACAGGGACCACTGAAGCTTTCTTT.

The table lists this clonotype with a few counts. This chain uses TRBV6-6 with TRBJ1-5, with TRBD1 matching 8 bases. Trimming cost V 6 bases and J 1 base; bases outside gene matches: 5. Germline lookup yields CDR1 MNHNY and CDR2 SVGAGI (reference sequence). The CDR3 spans 15 residues. CDR3 coding DNA: TGTGCCAGCAGCGAGGACAGGGCCAGCAATCAGCCCCAGCATTTT. Translating gives CASSEDRASNQPQHF.

A few counts support this clonotype. CDR3 DNA: TGTGCCAGCAGCCCCGGACAGTGGCAAGCTTTCTTT. Translating gives CASSPGQWQAFF. The chain employs TRBV11-1 and TRBJ1-1, with D maybe TRBD1 (6 bases). The CDR3 has 12 residues. Between the trimmed V and J ends, which lost 5 bases and 9 bases, there was a span of 13 bases. Germline CDR1 SGHAT, CDR2 FQDESV (reference sequence).

This clonotype showed up just a few times. The chain recombines TRBV7-2 with TRBJ1-3, with 7 bases identical to TRBD1. V was pared by 5 bases and J by 0 bases, with 7 bases of the junction left unmatched. CDR1 SGHTA and CDR2 FQGNSA come from the germline V gene. The CDR3 is 16 residues long. This CDR3 reads CASSPPRDSSGNTIYF. As DNA, the CDR3 is TGTGCCAGCAGCCCCCCAAGGGACAGCTCTGGAAACACCATATATTTT.

This chain uses TRBV18 with TRBJ1-2; no firm D call. CDR1 and CDR2 from the germline V gene are KGHSH and LQKENI. V was cut by 0 bases and J by 1 base, with 9 bases left in between. The CDR3 loop spans 15 amino acids. The CDR3 protein is CASSPPEDFNYGYTF. The CDR3 DNA reads TGTGCCAGCTCACCACCGGAGGATTTTAACTATGGCTACACCTTC. Full variable domain (rest looked up from reference TRBV18 and TRBJ1-2): NAGVMQNPRHLVRRRGQEARLRCSPMKGHSHVYWYRQLPEEGLKFMVYLQKENIIDESGMPKERFSAEFPKEGPSILRIQQVVRGDSAAYFCASSPPEDFNYGYTFGSGTRLTVV.

This clonotype came up a few times. The chain combines TRBV7-9 with TRBJ1-2; D gene unclear. The CDR3 runs 13 residues. Trimming removed 7 bases at V and 0 bases at J, with 9 bases between. Per germline, CDR1 SEHNR and CDR2 FQNEAQ (reference sequence). The CDR3 DNA reads as TGTGCCAGCAATGGGCAGTCTAACTATGGCTACACCTTC. Residues: CASNGQSNYGYTF. Full variable domain (missing parts from reference TRBV7-9 and TRBJ1-2): DTGVSQNPRHKITKRGQNVTFRCDPISEHNRLYWYRQTLGQGPEFLTYFQNEAQLEKSRLLSDRFSAERPKGSFSTLEIQRTEQGDSAMYLCASNGQSNYGYTFGSGTRLTVV.

This rearrangement joins TRBV23-1 to TRBJ1-1; no clear D. TRBV23-1 is an ORF, with its function uncertain. Trimming pared 3 bases from V and 1 base from J, leaving 6 bases between. This CDR3 is 13 amino acids long. Here the CDR3 reads CASSQLENTEAFF. CDR3 nucleotide sequence: TGCGCCAGCAGTCAGCTGGAGAACACTGAAGCTTTCTTT.

This clonotype was counted at least ten times. The chain links TRBV7-9 to TRBJ1-4; 7 positions agree with TRBD1. V shed 6 bases and J 4 bases; nucleotides not matched to a gene: 11. The CDR3 runs 16 residues. Germline CDR1 is SEHNR and CDR2 is FQNEAQ (reference sequence). This chain's CDR3 is CASRRSLGGLNEKLFF. The CDR3 DNA is TGTGCCAGCAGGCGGAGCCTAGGGGGCCTTAATGAAAAACTGTTTTTT. Full variable domain (remainder filled in from reference TRBV7-9 and TRBJ1-4): DTGVSQNPRHKITKRGQNVTFRCDPISEHNRLYWYRQTLGQGPEFLTYFQNEAQLEKSRLLSDRFSAERPKGSFSTLEIQRTEQGDSAMYLCASRRSLGGLNEKLFFGSGTQLSVL.

This clonotype was counted many times. The chain employs TRBV7-6 and TRBJ2-1; D gene ambiguous. V gave up 1 base and J gave up 9 bases, with 10 bases separating them. The CDR3 loop spans 13 amino acids. The germline gives CDR1 SGHVS, CDR2 FNYEAQ. CDR3 DNA: TGTGCCAGCAGCTTAGGAGTGAACAGTGAGCAGTTCTTC. This encodes CASSLGVNSEQFF.

In this sample, this clonotype turned up a few times. The chain is built from TRBV7-8 and TRBJ2-1; D not resolved. The CDR3 contains 14 residues. The germline V gene has CDR1 SGHVS and CDR2 FQNEAQ. The ends were cut back, 5 bases at V and 3 bases at J, with 11 bases in the middle. CDR3 in DNA: TGTGCCAGCAGCGGCCGGTCTATCTACAATGAGCAGTTCTTC. Protein: CASSGRSIYNEQFF.

This clonotype has only a few counts. The chain combines TRBV6-2 or TRBV6-3 with TRBJ1-2; 10 bases are shared with TRBD1. Germline V lookup: CDR1 MNHEY, CDR2 SVGEGT. This CDR3 has 16 residues. With V trimmed by 7 bases and J by 3 bases, 11 bases remained unmatched. CDR3 nucleotides: TGTGCCAGCACTTCATCCGGGACAGGGGTTTACTATGGCTACACCTTC. Encoded protein: CASTSSGTGVYYGYTF.

The chain carries TRBV7-9 and TRBJ2-3; D gene ambiguous. The CDR3 covers 11 residues. V lost 5 bases and J 2 bases, leaving 2 bases between the germline ends. CDR1 SEHNR and CDR2 FQNEAQ come from the germline V gene (reference sequence). The CDR3 reads CASSDTDTQYF. The CDR3 DNA reads as TGTGCCAGCAGCGACACAGATACGCAGTATTTT.

DNA of the CDR3: TGTGCCAGCAGTCCCAGTGGGGCAGGATCACCCCTCCACTTT. The encoded protein is CASSPSGAGSPLHF. This chain joins TRBV28 and TRBJ1-6; tentatively, D is TRBD1 (5 bases). The CDR3 has 14 amino acids. CDR1 is MDHEN and CDR2 is SYDVKM in the germline V gene. V was shortened by 5 bases and J by 10 bases, with 15 bases between the two germline ends.

This clonotype has just a few counts. The chain has TRBV7-8 and TRBJ1-2; D is ambiguous. Germline V lookup: CDR1 SGHVS, CDR2 FQNEAQ. The V end was cut by 4 bases, the J end by 6 bases, with 9 bases between. CDR3 size: 12 residues. The CDR3 spells CASSSKWNGYTF. The CDR3 bases are TGTGCCAGCAGCTCGAAGTGGAATGGCTACACCTTC.

This clonotype was counted a few times. The chain couples TRBV27 to TRBJ2-5; 10 nucleotides match TRBD2. V shed 1 base, J shed 3 bases, and the junction held 2 bases outside the gene matches. The CDR3 length is 15 residues. Germline V CDR1 and CDR2: MNHEY, SMNVEV (reference sequence). As DNA, the CDR3 is TGTGCCAGCAGTTTATGGCTAGCGGGGGAAGAGACCCAGTACTTC. This codes for CASSLWLAGEETQYF.

This clonotype came up many times. This chain connects TRBV27 to TRBJ2-6; the D is unclear. The germline CDR1 and CDR2 sequences are MNHEY and SMNVEV (reference sequence). The V end lost 5 bases, the J end lost 0 bases, and 26 bases lay between the germline ends. The CDR3 runs to 21 residues. The CDR3 DNA is TGTGCCAGCAGTCCCTATGTTTTAGACACGCTGTCTTTCTCTGGGGCCAACGTCCTGACTTTC. It codes for CASSPYVLDTLSFSGANVLTF.

This clonotype was counted many times. The chain is built from TRBV7-2 and TRBJ1-5, with 9 bases aligning to TRBD1. Germline trimming cut 1 base from V and 4 bases from J; bases unmatched to any gene: 17. Germline CDR1 is SGHTA and CDR2 is FQGNSA. The CDR3 totals 20 residues. CDR3 sequence reads: CASSLDRRDREQRINQPQHF. The CDR3 bases are TGTGCCAGCAGCTTAGATCGTAGGGACAGGGAACAGAGGATAAATCAGCCCCAGCATTTT.

The chain uses TRBV6-2 or TRBV6-3 and TRBJ2-1; D might be TRBD2 (5 bases). CDR1 is MNHEY, CDR2 SVGEGT, per germline. This CDR3 has 15 residues. Between the trimmed V and J ends, which lost 6 bases and 2 bases, there was a span of 14 bases. The CDR3 nucleotides read TGTGCCAGCAGGATGACCGCCGGGGCCTACAATGAGCAGTTCTTC. Translating it yields CASRMTAGAYNEQFF.

This clonotype was picked up many times. The V and J genes are TRBV12-3 or TRBV12-4 and TRBJ2-2; no clear D. Trimming cost V 6 bases and J 5 bases, with 7 bases left between them. CDR3 length: 12 amino acids. CDR3 protein: CASSFGTGELFF. The CDR3 coding sequence is TGTGCCAGCAGCTTTGGGACCGGGGAGCTGTTTTTT.

In this sample, this clonotype turned up a few times. V is TRBV15 and J is TRBJ1-4; D possibly corresponds to TRBD1 (5 bases). The CDR3 consists of 16 residues. CDR1 and CDR2 (germline): LNHNV, YYDKDF (reference sequence). V was pared by 1 base and J by 0 bases, with 9 bases between. CDR3 sequence: CATSRVRGATNEKLFF. CDR3 in DNA: TGTGCCACCAGCAGAGTAAGGGGCGCAACTAATGAAAAACTGTTTTTT.

This clonotype has just a few counts. At one boundary the junction diverges from the germline segment, which might be a read error. This chain uses TRBV7-3 with TRBJ2-1, with TRBD2 matching 9 bases. CDR3 length: 15 residues. Per germline, CDR1 SGHTA and CDR2 FQGTGA. CDR3 DNA sequence: TGTGCCAGCAGCCCTTTTAGCGGGGGTATCAATGAGAAGTTCTTC. It encodes CASSPFSGGINEKFF.

The V and J genes are TRBV15 and TRBJ1-4; a weak D match, TRBD1 (6 bases). This CDR3 is 15 amino acids long. Germline V lookup: CDR1 LNHNV, CDR2 YYDKDF (reference sequence). The ends were cut back, 0 bases at V and 7 bases at J, with 12 bases in the middle. This chain's CDR3 is CATSREGARSEKLFF. In DNA, the CDR3 is TGTGCCACCAGCAGAGAGGGGGCGCGGAGTGAAAAACTGTTTTTT.

The chain couples TRBV9 to TRBJ1-1; D is uncertain. V lost 0 bases and J 4 bases, leaving 7 bases between the germline ends. The CDR3 totals 13 residues. Germline V lookup: CDR1 SGDLS, CDR2 YYNGEE. The CDR3 bases are TGTGCCAGCAGCGTAGTGGGCAGCACTGAAGCTTTCTTT. Encoded protein: CASSVVGSTEAFF.

This chain uses TRBV5-6 with TRBJ2-7; 7 bases map to TRBD1. CDR1 and CDR2 (germline): SGHDT, YYEEEE. The CDR3 totals 11 residues. V lost 6 bases and J lost 7; bases outside the gene matches: 4. DNA for the CDR3: TGTGCCAGCATCAGGGGGTCTGAGCAGTACTTC. This gives the protein CASIRGSEQYF.

This chain links TRBV4-1 with TRBJ2-7, with 7 bases matching TRBD1. The V gene end was trimmed by 3 bases and the J gene end by 5 bases; junction bases not matched to a gene: 10. The CDR3 spans 15 residues. CDR1 and CDR2 from the germline V gene are MGHRA and YSYEKL. The CDR3 reads CASSHQDRPYDEQYF. CDR3 bases: TGCGCCAGCAGCCACCAGGACAGGCCTTATGACGAGCAGTACTTC.

CDR3: CASSVVPIAGVRHEQFF. Written as DNA, the CDR3 is TGTGCCAGCAGCGTAGTCCCTATAGCGGGGGTCAGACATGAGCAGTTCTTC. The V gene is TRBV9, the J gene TRBJ2-1; TRBD2 matches at 9 bases. Germline CDR1 reads SGDLS; CDR2 reads YYNGEE. CDR3 length equals 17 residues. V lost 0 bases to trimming and J lost 8 bases; unmatched junction nucleotides: 12.